This T cell receptor (beta chain) derives from a study of technical replicates of blood from a handful of donors (TCRdb year 2017). Library preparation used the immunoSEQ multiplex PCR assay. Here the immuneACCESS table is served through TCRdb, limited to in-frame sequences with V and J called. Missing clones are a known gap in these copies; in checked studies unresolved V genes cover under half, and the rest lacks a known reason. The sample profile shows about 70,000 clones; about 96% of them were found once. Jointly, the top ten make up approximately 0.2% of the sample. CDR1 SGHTA and CDR2 FQGNSA were looked up in the germline V gene. V and J are trimmed by 2 bases and 5 bases, and the gene matches miss 6 bases of the junction. The CDR3 has 14 amino acids, counting the end cysteine and phenylalanine. Just CDR3 DNA is preserved here, 42 bases in frame from base 1. In regard to this clone: Its antigen is not yet known. Per-base quality was not reported, and no clone a single base away is much larger than it.

This TCR derives from a human donor in good health. The chain links TRBV7-2 with TRBJ2-7; the junction holds 7 bases that match TRBD2. What was sequenced was T cells isolated from PBMCs. The CDR3 region reads CASSLKAGVDEQYF. The DNA sequence is given as TGTGCCAGCAGCTTAAAGGCGGGAGTCGACGAGCAGTACTTC.